Following are 19 T cell receptor beta chains from one sample sequenced in a study of beta chain features in type 1 diabetes. Study-level findings and limits: Shorter TCRB CDR3s, moderately but significantly so, marked every one of the four CD4+ subsets in Type 1 diabetes patients.

The whole isolated RNA underwent reverse transcription, so sequencing captured expressed TCRB transcripts. The table came from immunoSEQ multiplex PCR; TCRdb's copy has only in-frame clones and leaves some out. This sample yields around 250,000 clones, of which around 13% are seen a single time; approximately 0.02% belongs to the top ten. Their specific antigens are unknown. Sequenced input: naive CD4+ T cells from blood. Receptors originate from a man aged 25 to 40 with type 1 diabetes.

This clone was detected only a few times. This chain connects TRBV30 to TRBJ1-6; 8 bases agree with TRBD1. The V gene end was trimmed by 4 bases and the J gene end by 6 bases; junction bases not matched to a gene: 8. Germline V gives CDR1 GTSNPN, CDR2 SVGIG (reference sequence). The CDR3 is 15 residues long. CDR3 protein: CAWTSSTGGNSPLHF. CDR3 nucleotide sequence: TGTGCCTGGACCTCGAGTACAGGGGGTAATTCACCCCTCCACTTT.

The J gene is TRBJ2-7, the V gene TRBV27; a possible D gene is TRBD1 (5 bases). The germline V and J ends were trimmed by 3 bases and 7 bases, with 16 bases remaining between them. CDR1 and CDR2 (germline): MNHEY, SMNVEV (reference sequence). The length of the CDR3 is 14 residues. The CDR3 spells CASSFLVGVGEQYF. For the CDR3, the DNA is TGTGCCAGCAGTTTCCTTGTAGGGGTAGGTGAGCAGTACTTC.

This clone has only a few counts. The chain joins TRBV9 to TRBJ2-7; TRBD2 matches 7 bases. The CDR3 totals 16 residues. V lost 4 bases to trimming and J lost 2 bases; unmatched junction nucleotides: 12. CDR1 and CDR2 from the germline V gene are SGDLS and YYNGEE. The CDR3 region has the DNA TGTGCCAGCAGCCCGGGTGGGGGGGTAAGGGCCTACGAGCAGTACTTC. Its translation is CASSPGGGVRAYEQYF.

This clone was observed a handful of times. The CDR3 DNA reads TGTGCCAGCAGCTCAACCCCCGGTGCGGGCAATCAGCCCCAGCATTTT. Amino acids: CASSSTPGAGNQPQHF. This chain links TRBV7-2 with TRBJ1-5, with D unclear. The V and J ends lost 4 bases and 2 bases respectively, with 15 bases between them. This CDR3 spans 16 amino acids. Germline V gives CDR1 SGHTA, CDR2 FQGNSA.

V and J are TRBV10-3 and TRBJ2-1, with 10 bases that match TRBD1. Germline trimming cut 1 base from V and 2 bases from J; bases unmatched to any gene: 2. CDR3 length: 16 residues. The germline V gene has CDR1 ENHRY and CDR2 SYGVKD. In DNA, the CDR3 is TGTGCCATCAGTGAGTGGACAGGGGGTACCTACAATGAGCAGTTCTTC. This encodes CAISEWTGGTYNEQFF.

This clone was observed a handful of times. V and J are TRBV29-1 and TRBJ2-7, with 14 bases matching TRBD2. CDR3 length equals 14 residues. With 5 bases clipped from V and 7 bases from J, the junction kept 7 bases outside the gene matches. Germline V CDR1 and CDR2: SQVTM, ANQGSEA. This CDR3 reads CSVQTGTSGSEQYF. The DNA of the CDR3 is TGCAGCGTTCAAACCGGGACTAGCGGGAGTGAGCAGTACTTC.

This rearrangement joins TRBV14 to TRBJ2-7; perhaps TRBD1 as D (5 bases). Trimming took 3 bases from V and 4 from J, leaving 16 bases between them. Per germline, CDR1 SGHDN and CDR2 FVKESK. This CDR3 contains 15 residues. CDR3 residues: CASSHDERKGYEQYF. CDR3 coding DNA: TGTGCCAGCAGCCACGATGAAAGGAAGGGGTACGAGCAGTACTTC.

This clone was seen only a few times. The chain joins TRBV7-6 to TRBJ2-6; unclear D gene. The CDR3 extends over 18 amino acids. The V end lost 5 bases, the J end lost 3 bases, and 20 bases lay between the germline ends. Germline V gene sequence: CDR1 SGHVS, CDR2 FNYEAQ. This CDR3 reads CASSVRLAVTGGANVLTF. CDR3 DNA: TGTGCCAGCAGCGTCCGCCTTGCGGTTACGGGTGGGGCCAACGTCCTGACTTTC.

The rearrangement uses TRBV5-1 and TRBJ2-5, with D possibly matching TRBD2 (6 bases). The V end lost 4 bases, the J end lost 4 bases, and 14 bases lay between the germline ends. The CDR3 sequence is 14 residues long. The germline gives CDR1 SGHRS, CDR2 YFSETQ. As DNA, the CDR3 is TGCGCCAGCAGCCCCGGCGGGGACTTAGAGACCCAGTACTTC. Translation: CASSPGGDLETQYF. Drawing the rest from reference TRBV5-1 and TRBJ2-5, the complete variable domain is KAGVTQTPRYLIKTRGQQVTLSCSPISGHRSVSWYQQTPGQGLQFLFEYFSETQRNKGNFPGRFSGRQFSNSRSEMNVSTLELGDSALYLCASSPGGDLETQYFGPGTRLLVL.

Worth noting for this clone: Other DNA sequences in the sample encode the same CDR3. This sequence joins TRBV19 and TRBJ1-5, with TRBD1 matching over 8 bases. V lost 6 bases to trimming and J lost 2 bases; unmatched junction nucleotides: 3. There are 14 residues in the CDR3. Germline loops: CDR1 LNHDA, CDR2 SQIVND (reference sequence). The DNA of the CDR3 is TGTGCCAGTAGCGGACAGGGCGGCAATCAGCCCCAGCATTTT. This sequence encodes CASSGQGGNQPQHF. Full variable domain (outside the CDR3, taken from reference TRBV19 and TRBJ1-5): DGGITQSPKYLFRKEGQNVTLSCEQNLNHDAMYWYRQDPGQGLRLIYYSQIVNDFQKGDIAEGYSVSREKKESFPLTVTSAQKNPTAFYLCASSGQGGNQPQHFGDGTRLSIL.

This clone was found a few times. The chain is built from TRBV4-1 and TRBJ1-3; the D is unclear. V was clipped by 4 bases and J by 0 bases, with 22 bases between them. The CDR3 covers 19 residues. Germline V gene sequence: CDR1 MGHRA, CDR2 YSYEKL. The chain's CDR3 is CASSPQKSGRTSSGNTIYF. DNA for the CDR3: TGCGCCAGCAGCCCTCAAAAATCAGGCAGGACTAGCTCTGGAAACACCATATATTTT.

This clone occurred a few times. The chain joins TRBV7-2 to TRBJ2-7; a possible D gene is TRBD2 (6 bases). The CDR3 runs 16 residues. Germline V gene data show CDR1 as SGHTA and CDR2 as FQGNSA. V dropped 5 bases and J dropped 7 bases, with 24 bases sitting between them. The CDR3 loop reads CASSPLGETRAGEQYF. The CDR3 nucleotides read TGTGCCAGCAGCCCCTTAGGAGAGACTCGTGCGGGAGAGCAGTACTTC.

This chain's CDR3 is CASRGQGIGELFF. The CDR3, as DNA: TGTGCCAGCAGGGGACAGGGGATCGGGGAGCTGTTTTTT. The chain links TRBV2 to TRBJ2-2, with TRBD1 identical over 10 bases. This CDR3 region has 13 residues. V lost 6 bases, J lost 7 bases, and 2 bases stayed unmatched. CDR1 and CDR2 from the germline V gene are SNHLY and FYNNEI.

V and J are TRBV29-1 and TRBJ2-7; tentatively, D is TRBD1 (5 bases). With 7 bases removed from V and 7 bases from J, the gap between germline ends came to 14 bases. This CDR3 has 11 amino acids. Per the germline V gene, CDR1 is SQVTM and CDR2 is ANQGSEA. In DNA, the CDR3 is TGCAGCGCCGAAGGGGCCTCGGAGCAGTACTTC. It is translated as CSAEGASEQYF.

This clone was counted a few times. V gene TRBV5-1 combines with J gene TRBJ2-5; tentatively, D is TRBD1 (5 bases). Germline lookup yields CDR1 SGHRS and CDR2 YFSETQ. This CDR3 comprises 15 residues. With 0 bases removed from V and 4 bases from J, the gap between germline ends came to 13 bases. The CDR3 reads CASSLGTPEGETQYF. CDR3 coding DNA: TGCGCCAGCAGCTTGGGGACACCCGAAGGAGAGACCCAGTACTTC.

This clone was picked up a small number of times. The chain has TRBV6-1 and TRBJ1-1; 7 nucleotides agree with TRBD1. CDR1 and CDR2 from the germline V gene are MNHNS and SASEGT. Germline trimming cut 6 bases from V and 0 bases from J; bases unmatched to any gene: 4. The CDR3 sequence is 14 residues long. CDR3 sequence: CASRPGQLNTEAFF. In nucleotides, the CDR3 is TGTGCCAGCAGGCCGGGACAGTTGAACACTGAAGCTTTCTTT.

This rearrangement joins TRBV19 to TRBJ2-5; D may be TRBD2 (6 bases). From germline, CDR1 is LNHDA and CDR2 SQIVND (reference sequence). Trimming shortened V by 3 bases and J by 4 bases, and 12 bases separated the two germline ends. The CDR3 totals 14 residues. The CDR3 region is CASSMTAGIETQYF. The CDR3 nucleotides read TGTGCCAGTAGTATGACCGCGGGGATAGAGACCCAGTACTTC.

This clone turned up a few times. V gene TRBV6-6 combines with J gene TRBJ1-5; a weak D match, TRBD1 (6 bases). The germline CDR1 and CDR2 sequences are MNHNY and SVGAGI (reference sequence). CDR3 size: 15 residues. Between the trimmed V and J ends, which lost 5 bases and 6 bases, there was a span of 17 bases. This CDR3 reads CASSREGTSGQPQHF. In nucleotides, the CDR3 is TGTGCCAGCAGTCGAGAGGGGACAAGTGGTCAGCCCCAGCATTTT.

V gene TRBV2 combines with J gene TRBJ2-6; a weak D match, TRBD1 (6 bases). Trimming left V 6 bases short and J 0 bases short, with 12 bases between. The CDR3 contains 16 residues. Germline assignment: CDR1 SNHLY and CDR2 FYNNEI. The DNA of the CDR3 is TGTGCCAGCAGGCCGGGACAAAACTCTGGGGCCAACGTCCTGACTTTC. Its protein product is CASRPGQNSGANVLTF. The whole variable domain, filled in from reference TRBV2 and TRBJ2-6, reads EPEVTQTPSHQVTQMGQEVILRCVPISNHLYFYWYRQILGQKVEFLVSFYNNEISEKSEIFDDQFSVERPDGSNFTLKIRSTKLEDSAMYFCASRPGQNSGANVLTFGAGSRLTVL.